The 30 T cell receptor beta chains presented below share a single source sample, sequenced in a study of blood T cell repertoires in COVID-19. Sequencing used immunoSEQ multiplex PCR; TCRdb keeps in-frame clones, though not all of them. The data contain over 200,000 clones, approximately 84% of them singletons. Material: PBMCs or T cells enriched from blood (not recorded which). These receptors were taken from a man younger than 30 who had recovered from COVID-19.

This chain uses TRBV6-5 with TRBJ1-1, with D maybe TRBD1 (5 bases). The CDR3 is made up of 13 amino acids. Trimming left V 8 bases short and J 1 base short, with 11 bases between. In germline, CDR1 is MNHEY, CDR2 SVGAGI. The CDR3, as DNA: TGTGCCAGCTTAGCCAGGGAGAACACTGAAGCTTTCTTT. It yields the protein CASLARENTEAFF.

The rearrangement joins TRBV9 to TRBJ2-5, with D possibly TRBD1 on 5 matching bases. The germline V and J ends were trimmed by 2 bases and 3 bases, with 5 bases remaining between them. The CDR3 contains 12 residues. The germline gives CDR1 SGDLS, CDR2 YYNGEE. Written as DNA, the CDR3 is TGTGCCAGCAGCGTGACAGAAGAGACCCAGTACTTC. This translates into CASSVTEETQYF.

The chain recombines TRBV4-1 with TRBJ1-1; the D gene is possibly TRBD1 (5 bases). Germline V lookup: CDR1 MGHRA, CDR2 YSYEKL. V shed 3 bases and J shed 5 bases, with 10 bases lying between them. There are 13 residues in the CDR3. CDR3: CASSHLGGTEAFF. Here the CDR3 DNA reads TGCGCCAGCAGCCATTTGGGGGGGACTGAAGCTTTCTTT.

The gene calls are TRBV7-9 and TRBJ2-1; 9 nucleotides line up with TRBD1. Germline CDR1 SEHNR, CDR2 FQNEAQ (reference sequence). Unmatched junction bases numbered 12, after V lost 8 bases and J lost 7 bases. This CDR3 is built from 15 residues. As DNA, the CDR3 is TGTGCCAGCTCGGACAGGGGAGGGCCAGGTAATGAGCAGTTCTTC. This encodes CASSDRGGPGNEQFF.

The chain joins TRBV11-3 to TRBJ1-1; 7 bases fit TRBD1. The CDR3 covers 12 residues. V trimming: 2 bases; J trimming: 6 bases; junction bases outside the gene matches: 0. Germline loops: CDR1 SGHNT, CDR2 YENEEA. CDR3 sequence (DNA): TGTGCCAGCAGCTTACAGGGGGCTGAAGCTTTCTTT. This translates into CASSLQGAEAFF.

Points on this clone: Other DNA variants within this sample encode the same CDR3. The rearrangement links TRBV7-2 to TRBJ1-1; a weak D match, TRBD1 (6 bases). The CDR3 contains 13 residues. Looked up from germline, CDR1 is SGHTA and CDR2 is FQGNSA. V lost 5 bases and J 2 bases, leaving 9 bases between the germline ends. The CDR3 bases are TGTGCCAGCAGCCTACAGGGAAACACTGAAGCTTTCTTT. Residues: CASSLQGNTEAFF.

CDR3 amino acids: CAWSPGQSNYGYTF. The CDR3 nucleotides read TGTGCCTGGAGTCCGGGACAGAGTAACTATGGCTACACCTTC. The chain recombines TRBV30 with TRBJ1-2; 7 bases line up with TRBD1. Germline V gene sequence: CDR1 GTSNPN, CDR2 SVGIG (reference sequence). The CDR3 runs to 14 residues. Unmatched junction bases numbered 4, after V lost 2 bases and J lost 1 base. Full variable domain (outside the CDR3, taken from reference TRBV30 and TRBJ1-2): SQTIHQWPATLVQPVGSPLSLECTVEGTSNPNLYWYRQAAGRGLQLLFYSVGIGQISSEVPQNLSASRPQDRQFILSSKKLLLSDSGFYLCAWSPGQSNYGYTFGSGTRLTVV.

The rearrangement uses TRBV30 and TRBJ2-3, with 8 bases identical to TRBD1. The CDR3 length is 14 residues. V shed 8 bases, J shed 5 bases, and the junction held 12 bases outside the gene matches. Per germline, CDR1 GTSNPN and CDR2 SVGIG (reference sequence). The CDR3: CALSMAGGIDTQYF. For the CDR3, the DNA is TGTGCCCTTTCAATGGCAGGGGGCATAGATACGCAGTATTTT.

The chain couples TRBV10-1 to TRBJ2-7; TRBD2 is a possible D gene (6 bases). Germline CDR1 and CDR2: WNHNN and SYGVQD (reference sequence). The CDR3 runs to 13 residues. Trimming shortened V by 6 bases and J by 2 bases, and 11 bases separated the two germline ends. The CDR3 DNA reads as TGCGCCAGCAGCCCCGGGAGAACCTACGAGCAGTACTTC. Translation gives CASSPGRTYEQYF.

The V and J genes are TRBV7-2 and TRBJ1-5; D ambiguous. The CDR3 runs 15 residues. Deletions cut 1 base from V and 5 bases from J, with 12 bases between. CDR1 and CDR2 (germline): SGHTA, FQGNSA. The DNA of the CDR3 is TGTGCCAGCAGCTTAGGGTCAAGAGTAGATCAGCCCCAGCATTTT. It translates to CASSLGSRVDQPQHF.

The chain employs TRBV5-4 and TRBJ2-3; 8 nucleotides agree with TRBD1. The CDR3 spans 14 residues. CDR1 SGHNT and CDR2 YYREEE come from the germline V gene (reference sequence). The V and J ends lost 2 bases and 4 bases, in that order; junction bases with no gene match: 3. The CDR3 coding sequence is TGTGCCAGCAGCTTCCAGGGGGCTTCAGATACGCAGTATTTT. Residues: CASSFQGASDTQYF. Complete variable domain (other parts from reference TRBV5-4 and TRBJ2-3): ETGVTQSPTHLIKTRGQQVTLRCSSQSGHNTVSWYQQALGQGPQFIFQYYREEENGRGNFPPRFSGLQFPNYSSELNVNALELDDSALYLCASSFQGASDTQYFGPGTRLTVL.

This sequence joins TRBV10-3 and TRBJ2-1; 8 nucleotides align to TRBD2. CDR1 ENHRY and CDR2 SYGVKD come from the germline V gene. Losses at the gene ends were 2 bases for V and 4 bases for J; bases not matched to a gene: 4. The CDR3 has 15 residues. Here the CDR3 DNA reads TGTGCCATCAGTGAGCTCGTAGCGGGATACAATGAGCAGTTCTTC. This gives the protein CAISELVAGYNEQFF.

This chain joins TRBV13 and TRBJ2-7, with TRBD2 matching over 7 bases. The germline CDR1 and CDR2 sequences are PRHDT and FYEKMQ (reference sequence). After removal of 3 bases from V and 2 bases from J, the junction contained 1 base not matched to a gene. The CDR3 spans 13 residues. CDR3 DNA: TGTGCCAGCAGCTTCCGGGGGGCCTACGAGCAGTACTTC. Encoded protein: CASSFRGAYEQYF.

The genes are TRBV5-1 and TRBJ1-1; 9 nucleotides agree with TRBD1. Germline CDR1 reads SGHRS; CDR2 reads YFSETQ. V lost 4 bases, J lost 4 bases, and 5 bases stayed unmatched. This CDR3 region has 14 residues. This chain's CDR3 is CASSVNRGPTEAFF. In DNA form, the CDR3 reads TGCGCCAGCAGCGTAAACAGGGGGCCCACTGAAGCTTTCTTT.

The table lists this clone with a count of one. J is TRBJ1-2 and V is TRBV7-8; D gene unclear. CDR3 size: 15 residues. Germline CDR1 SGHVS, CDR2 FQNEAQ. Trimming took off 1 base at V and 0 bases at J, with 9 bases between the two ends. CDR3 region: CASSLETVANYGYTF. In nucleotides, the CDR3 is TGTGCCAGCAGCTTAGAAACAGTTGCTAACTATGGCTACACCTTC. Together with reference TRBV7-8 and TRBJ1-2, the CDR3 gives the full variable domain: GAGVSQSPRYKVAKRGQDVALRCDPISGHVSLFWYQQALGQGPEFLTYFQNEAQLDKSGLPSDRFFAERPEGSVSTLKIQRTQQEDSAVYLCASSLETVANYGYTFGSGTRLTVV.

The V gene is TRBV15, the J gene TRBJ2-5; 9 nucleotides match TRBD2. This CDR3 has 14 residues. Germline V lookup: CDR1 LNHNV, CDR2 YYDKDF (reference sequence). With 8 bases clipped from V and 6 bases from J, the junction kept 10 bases outside the gene matches. CDR3 loop: CATRGGRAMKTQYF. In DNA, the CDR3 is TGTGCCACCCGTGGCGGGAGGGCCATGAAGACCCAGTACTTC.

The CDR3 DNA is TGTGCCACCAGCAGAGGAGGGGGGGACCATCGCAATCAGCCCCAGCATTTT. The encoded protein is CATSRGGGDHRNQPQHF. This chain joins TRBV15 and TRBJ1-5; a possible D gene is TRBD1 (6 bases). The CDR3 has 17 amino acids. Trimming removed 1 base at V and 2 bases at J, with 15 bases between. CDR1 and CDR2 (germline): LNHNV, YYDKDF (reference sequence).

V and J are TRBV27 and TRBJ2-3; 8 bases are a match to TRBD2. CDR1 is MNHEY and CDR2 is SMNVEV in the germline V gene (reference sequence). This CDR3 has 19 amino acids. The ends lost 2 bases at V and 0 bases at J; junction bases unmatched: 13. The CDR3 DNA is TGTGCCAGCAGTTTACGTTGGCGTAGCGGGATCTCTAGCACAGATACGCAGTATTTT. It encodes CASSLRWRSGISSTDTQYF.

V and J are TRBV27 and TRBJ1-2, with a weak D call TRBD1 (5 bases). Trimming stripped 4 bases from V and 4 bases from J, with 10 bases between. Germline-derived CDR1 and CDR2 are MNHEY and SMNVEV (reference sequence). The CDR3 consists of 13 residues. The CDR3 DNA reads TGTGCCAGCAGTTCGCAGGGTGTCTATGGCTACACCTTC. It is translated as CASSSQGVYGYTF.

The chain joins TRBV5-1 to TRBJ1-1; no reliable D call. CDR1 SGHRS and CDR2 YFSETQ come from the germline V gene. The length of the CDR3 is 14 residues. V lost 0 bases and J lost 6, with 12 bases in between. CDR3: CASSLELARPEAFF. Here the CDR3 DNA reads TGCGCCAGCAGCTTGGAACTGGCTAGGCCTGAAGCTTTCTTT. The whole variable domain, filled in from reference TRBV5-1 and TRBJ1-1, reads KAGVTQTPRYLIKTRGQQVTLSCSPISGHRSVSWYQQTPGQGLQFLFEYFSETQRNKGNFPGRFSGRQFSNSRSEMNVSTLELGDSALYLCASSLELARPEAFFGQGTRLTVV.

J is TRBJ2-1 and V is TRBV7-9; D is unresolved. V shed 0 bases and J shed 1 base, with 10 bases lying between them. Looked up from germline, CDR1 is SEHNR and CDR2 is FQNEAQ (reference sequence). This CDR3 contains 16 residues. CDR3 coding DNA: TGTGCCAGCAGCTTAGCTTCCGGAGCGTCCTACAATGAGCAGTTCTTC. Its protein product is CASSLASGASYNEQFF.

The chain recombines TRBV29-1 with TRBJ2-4; 9 bases align to TRBD1. The CDR3 consists of 14 residues. Per the germline V gene, CDR1 is SQVTM and CDR2 is ANQGSEA. V lost 3 bases and J lost 7; bases outside the gene matches: 7. For the CDR3, the DNA is TGCAGCGTTGAGGACAGGGGAATCGGGAACATTCAGTACTTC. Its translation: CSVEDRGIGNIQYF.

V gene TRBV7-9 combines with J gene TRBJ2-7, with TRBD1 as a possible D gene (6 bases). CDR1 and CDR2 from the germline V gene are SEHNR and FQNEAQ (reference sequence). V lost 5 bases, J lost 0 bases, and 11 bases lay in between. CDR3 length: 14 residues. CDR3 sequence reads: CASSRDTNSYEQYF. In DNA form, the CDR3 reads TGTGCCAGCAGCCGGGACACCAACTCCTACGAGCAGTACTTC.

V usage is TRBV13 and J usage is TRBJ2-5; no reliable D call. The CDR3 loop spans 12 amino acids. The ends were cut back, 4 bases at V and 5 bases at J, with 8 bases in the middle. Germline-derived CDR1 and CDR2 are PRHDT and FYEKMQ (reference sequence). The CDR3 nucleotides read TGTGCCAGCAGCTCCGAGGAGGAGACCCAGTACTTC. Amino acid sequence: CASSSEEETQYF.

V usage is TRBV6-4 and J usage is TRBJ2-3, with D unclear. Per germline, CDR1 MRHNA and CDR2 SNTAGT. V was shortened by 1 base and J by 6 bases, with 11 bases between the two germline ends. This CDR3 contains 14 residues. CDR3 sequence (DNA): TGTGCCAGCAGTGACTTTGCGACTGAGGATACGCAGTATTTT. It specifies CASSDFATEDTQYF.

The rearrangement links TRBV5-1 to TRBJ2-1; D might be TRBD2 (5 bases). Germline CDR1 and CDR2: SGHRS and YFSETQ. V shed 0 bases and J shed 5 bases, with 15 bases lying between them. There are 16 residues in the CDR3. CDR3 amino acids: CASSLAPPPRDNEQFF. Written as DNA, the CDR3 is TGCGCCAGCAGCTTGGCCCCCCCTCCGCGGGACAATGAGCAGTTCTTC.

CDR3 sequence (DNA): TGTGCCAGTAGTACGGCTTCTCCGGGACAGGGGACTAACTATGGCTACACCTTC. Amino acid sequence: CASSTASPGQGTNYGYTF. The rearrangement uses TRBV19 and TRBJ1-2; 10 bases align to TRBD1. Germline V CDR1 and CDR2: LNHDA, SQIVND (reference sequence). V dropped 4 bases and J dropped 0; count of bases not matched to a gene: 11. This CDR3 region has 18 residues.

The CDR3 DNA follows: TGTGCCAGCAGTTTATCAGAGGGCATCTCCTACGAGCAGTACTTC. This encodes CASSLSEGISYEQYF. The chain recombines TRBV28 with TRBJ2-7, with D possibly matching TRBD2 (5 bases). Germline V gene lookup returns CDR1 MDHEN and CDR2 SYDVKM. The CDR3 extends over 15 amino acids. V was cut by 1 base and J by 0 bases, with 10 bases left in between.

J is TRBJ1-1 and V is TRBV7-9, with 8 nucleotides matching TRBD1. Germline loops: CDR1 SEHNR, CDR2 FQNEAQ (reference sequence). The CDR3 loop spans 18 amino acids. Trimming removed 5 bases from V and 1 base from J; junction bases left unmatched: 15. CDR3 protein: CASSRPGTGDRGNTEAFF. The DNA for the CDR3 is TGTGCCAGCAGCCGTCCCGGGACAGGCGATCGGGGGAACACTGAAGCTTTCTTT.

This rearrangement joins TRBV9 to TRBJ1-2; the match to TRBD1 covers 10 bases. The J segment lost 6 bases and the V segment lost 5 bases, leaving 1 base of the junction unmatched. Per germline, CDR1 SGDLS and CDR2 YYNGEE. The CDR3 consists of 12 residues. The CDR3, as DNA: TGTGCCAGCAGTGGGACAGGGGATGGCTACACCTTC. It yields the protein CASSGTGDGYTF.